These 2 T cell receptor beta chains originate from one sample sequenced in a study of metastatic and nonmetastatic thyroid tumors. TCRdb re-called clones via MiXCR from the PCR reads. Here the sample spans 6,400 or so clones, around 32% being singletons. Thyroid surgery was preceded by no treatment in any patient. Sequencing input: adjacent normal tissue. The origin of the receptors is a female donor with papillary thyroid cancer or a benign thyroid nodule (not recorded which). Some clones in this sample may be carry-over from other donors' samples.

This chain connects TRBV20-1 to TRBJ2-6, with a weak D call TRBD1 (6 bases). From germline, CDR1 is DFQATT and CDR2 SNEGSKA (reference sequence). V lost 3 bases to trimming and J lost 4 bases, with 13 bases between them. The CDR3 runs to 15 residues. CDR3 coding DNA: TGCAGTGCTAGGACAGGTCTTTCCGGGGCCAACGTCCTGACTTTC. It yields the protein CSARTGLSGANVLTF.

This clone came up a few times. V and J are TRBV11-2 and TRBJ1-2, with D possibly TRBD1 on 6 matching bases. Trimming cost V 2 bases and J 4 bases, with 20 bases left between them. The CDR3 length is 17 residues. Per the germline V gene, CDR1 is SGHAT and CDR2 is FQNNGV. CDR3 DNA: TGTGCCAGCAGCTTAATCCCGAGGGGGGCGAGGTTCTATGGCTACACCTTC. Amino acids: CASSLIPRGARFYGYTF.